Given below is one TCR beta chain in context. Per germline, CDR1 SGHTA and CDR2 FQGNSA. Trimming took 2 bases from V and 0 from J, leaving 4 bases between them. The CDR3 extends over 13 amino acids. Measured with immunoSEQ multiplex PCR; TCRdb has only the in-frame clones, and not every one. The sample records around 250,000 clones, about 90% being singletons. This sample is part of a study of cytomegalovirus exposure and HLA in healthy donors. The sample comprised PBMCs. The chain employs TRBV7-2 and TRBJ1-1; no firm D call. This clonotype was sampled from a woman aged 25 to 39 in good health and CMV-seronegative. The CDR3 region is CASSLMMNTEAFF. DNA of the CDR3: TGTGCCAGCAGCTTAATGATGAACACTGAAGCTTTCTTT.